This TCR beta chain is drawn from a study of cytomegalovirus exposure and HLA in healthy donors. A few counts support this clone. The study ran its PCR with 60 Vbeta and 13 Jbeta primers. Generated by immunoSEQ multiplex PCR, the TCRdb table keeps only in-frame clones and is missing some. The table includes 180,000 or so clones, 8.5% to 10% detected once. The CDR3 spans 12 residues. CDR1 and CDR2 (germline): MGHDK, SYGVNS. Trimming took 6 bases from V and 5 from J, leaving 10 bases between them. The sequence derives from a woman in her thirties in good health and CMV-seropositive. The chain is built from TRBV25-1 and TRBJ1-2, with no clear D. The sequencing input was PBMCs. The CDR3 spells CASSGGPYGYTF. In DNA, the CDR3 is TGTGCCAGCAGCGGAGGGCCTTATGGCTACACCTTC.